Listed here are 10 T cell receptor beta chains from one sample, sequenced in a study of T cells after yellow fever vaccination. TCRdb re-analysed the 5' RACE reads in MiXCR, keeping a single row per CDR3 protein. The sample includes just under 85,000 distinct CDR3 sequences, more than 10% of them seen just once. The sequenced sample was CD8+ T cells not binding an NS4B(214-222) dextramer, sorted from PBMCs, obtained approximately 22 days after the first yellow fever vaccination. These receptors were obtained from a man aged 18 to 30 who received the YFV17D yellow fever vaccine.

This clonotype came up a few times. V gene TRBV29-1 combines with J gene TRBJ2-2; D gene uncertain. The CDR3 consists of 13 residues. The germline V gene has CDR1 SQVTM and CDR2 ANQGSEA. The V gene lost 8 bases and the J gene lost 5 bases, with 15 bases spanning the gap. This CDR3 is CSSRTSETGELFF. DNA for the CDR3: TGCAGCTCTCGGACCTCGGAAACCGGGGAGCTGTTTTTT.

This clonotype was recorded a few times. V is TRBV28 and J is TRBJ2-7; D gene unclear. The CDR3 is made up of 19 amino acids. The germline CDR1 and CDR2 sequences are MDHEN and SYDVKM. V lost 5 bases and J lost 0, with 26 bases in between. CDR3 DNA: TGTGCCAGCAGTCCTAGGGTTTTACACCAGAGTCCCAGCTCCTACGAGCAGTACGTC. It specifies CASSPRVLHQSPSSYEQYV.

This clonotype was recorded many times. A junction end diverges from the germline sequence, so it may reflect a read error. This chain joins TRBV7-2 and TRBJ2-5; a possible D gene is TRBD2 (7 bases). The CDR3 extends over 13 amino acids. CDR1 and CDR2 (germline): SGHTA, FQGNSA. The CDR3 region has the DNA TGTGCCAGCAGCTCAACCAAAAGGGGGGGGGGTCGCTTC. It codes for CASSSTKRGGGRF.

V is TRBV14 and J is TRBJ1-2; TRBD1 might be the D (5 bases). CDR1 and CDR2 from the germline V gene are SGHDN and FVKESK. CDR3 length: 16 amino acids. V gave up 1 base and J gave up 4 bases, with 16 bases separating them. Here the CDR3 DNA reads TGTGCCAGCAGCCAAGGTTCTCCAGGGCGGCTCTATGGCTACACCTTC. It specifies CASSQGSPGRLYGYTF.

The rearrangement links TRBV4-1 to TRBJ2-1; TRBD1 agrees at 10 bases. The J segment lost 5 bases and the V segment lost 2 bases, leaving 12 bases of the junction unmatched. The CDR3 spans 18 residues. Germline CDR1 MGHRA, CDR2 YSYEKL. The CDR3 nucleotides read TGCGCCAGCAGCCAATCCCCATTGCGGGACAGGGGCCACAATGAGCAGTTCTTC. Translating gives CASSQSPLRDRGHNEQFF.

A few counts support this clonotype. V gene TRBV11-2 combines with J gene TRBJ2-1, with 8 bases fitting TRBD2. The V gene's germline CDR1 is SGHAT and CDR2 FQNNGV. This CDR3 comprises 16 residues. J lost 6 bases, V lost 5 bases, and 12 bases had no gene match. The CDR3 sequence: CASSPPPGGLGNEQFF. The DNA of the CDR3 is TGTGCCAGCAGCCCCCCCCCGGGGGGGCTGGGCAATGAGCAGTTCTTC.

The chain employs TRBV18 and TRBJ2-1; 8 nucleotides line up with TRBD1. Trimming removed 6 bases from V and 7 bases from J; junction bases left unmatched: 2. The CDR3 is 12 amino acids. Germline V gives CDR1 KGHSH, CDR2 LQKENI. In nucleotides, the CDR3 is TGTGCCAGCTCCGGACAGGGAAATGAGCAGTTCTTC. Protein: CASSGQGNEQFF.

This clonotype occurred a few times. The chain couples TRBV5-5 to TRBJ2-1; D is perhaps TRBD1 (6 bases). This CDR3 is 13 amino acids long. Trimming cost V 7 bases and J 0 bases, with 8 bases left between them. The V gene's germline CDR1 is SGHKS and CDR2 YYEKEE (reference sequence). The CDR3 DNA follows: TGTGCCAGCGGACAGAGCTCCTACAATGAGCAGTTCTTC. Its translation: CASGQSSYNEQFF.

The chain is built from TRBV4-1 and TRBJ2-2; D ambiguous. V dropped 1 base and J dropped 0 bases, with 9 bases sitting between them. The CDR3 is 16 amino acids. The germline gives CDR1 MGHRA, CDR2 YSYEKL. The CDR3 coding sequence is TGCGCCAGCAGCCAAGGAGATAGCTCGAACACCGGGGAGCTGTTTTTT. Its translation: CASSQGDSSNTGELFF.

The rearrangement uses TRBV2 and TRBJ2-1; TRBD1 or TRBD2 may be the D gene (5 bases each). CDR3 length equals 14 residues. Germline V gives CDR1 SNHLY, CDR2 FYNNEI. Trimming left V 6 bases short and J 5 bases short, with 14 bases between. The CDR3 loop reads CASRVPGQNNEQFF. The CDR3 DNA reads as TGTGCCAGCAGAGTTCCGGGGCAAAACAATGAGCAGTTCTTC.